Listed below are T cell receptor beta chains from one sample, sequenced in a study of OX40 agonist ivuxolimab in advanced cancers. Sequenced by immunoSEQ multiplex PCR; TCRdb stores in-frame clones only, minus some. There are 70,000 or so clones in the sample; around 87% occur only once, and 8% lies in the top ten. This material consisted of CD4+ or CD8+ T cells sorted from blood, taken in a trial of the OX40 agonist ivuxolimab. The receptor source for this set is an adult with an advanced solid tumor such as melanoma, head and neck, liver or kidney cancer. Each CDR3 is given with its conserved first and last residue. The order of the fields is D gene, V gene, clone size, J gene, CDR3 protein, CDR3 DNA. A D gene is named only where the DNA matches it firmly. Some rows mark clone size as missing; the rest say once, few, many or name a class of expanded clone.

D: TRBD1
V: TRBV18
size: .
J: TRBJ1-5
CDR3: CASSPGTARQQPQHF
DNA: TGTGCCAGCTCACCCGGGACAGCCAGGCAACAGCCCCAGCATTTT

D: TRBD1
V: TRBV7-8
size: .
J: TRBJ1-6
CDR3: CASSLGPGGPSPLHF
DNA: TGTGCCAGCAGCTTAGGACCAGGGGGCCCTTCACCCCTCCACTTT

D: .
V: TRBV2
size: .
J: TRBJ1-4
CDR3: CASLVEGYEKLFF
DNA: TGTGCCAGCCTGGTTGAGGGCTATGAAAAACTGTTTTTT

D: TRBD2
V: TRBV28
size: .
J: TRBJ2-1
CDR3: CATRLAGGSYNEQFF
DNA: TGTGCCACCAGACTAGCGGGGGGCTCCTACAATGAGCAGTTCTTC

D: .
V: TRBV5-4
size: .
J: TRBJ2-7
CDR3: CASSLGGYEQYF
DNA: TGTGCCAGCAGCTTGGGTGGGTACGAGCAGTACTTC

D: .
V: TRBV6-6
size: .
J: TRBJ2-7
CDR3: CASSYSSTPGAYEQYF
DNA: TGTGCCAGCAGTTACTCGAGTACTCCAGGGGCCTACGAGCAGTACTTC

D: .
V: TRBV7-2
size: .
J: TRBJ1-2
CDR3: CASSPTLFTGYTF
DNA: TGTGCCAGCAGCCCGACCCTATTTACGGGCTACACCTTC

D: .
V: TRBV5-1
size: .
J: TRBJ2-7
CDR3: CASRLSSYEQYF
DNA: TGCGCCAGCAGGCTAAGCTCCTACGAGCAGTACTTC

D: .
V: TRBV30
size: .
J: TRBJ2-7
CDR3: CAWAPRGYEQYF
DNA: TGTGCCTGGGCCCCTCGTGGCTACGAGCAGTACTTC

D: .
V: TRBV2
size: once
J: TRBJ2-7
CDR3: CASSLQVYEQYF
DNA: TGTGCCAGCAGTTTACAGGTGTACGAGCAGTACTTC